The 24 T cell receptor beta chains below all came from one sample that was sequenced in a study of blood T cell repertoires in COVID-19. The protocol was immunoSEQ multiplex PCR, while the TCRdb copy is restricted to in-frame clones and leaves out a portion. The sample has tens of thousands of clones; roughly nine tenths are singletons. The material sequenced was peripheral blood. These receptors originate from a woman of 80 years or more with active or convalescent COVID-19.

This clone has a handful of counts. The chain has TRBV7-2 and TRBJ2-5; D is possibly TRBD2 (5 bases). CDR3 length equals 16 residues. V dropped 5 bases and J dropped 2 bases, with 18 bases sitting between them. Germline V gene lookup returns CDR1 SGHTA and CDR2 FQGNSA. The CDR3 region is CASSQTGSGNQETQYF. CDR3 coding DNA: TGTGCCAGCAGCCAAACGGGGTCCGGGAATCAAGAGACCCAGTACTTC. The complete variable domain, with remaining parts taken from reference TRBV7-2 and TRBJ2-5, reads GAGVSQSPSNKVTEKGKDVELRCDPISGHTALYWYRQSLGQGLEFLIYFQGNSAPDKSGLPSDRFSAERTGGSVSTLTIQRTQQEDSAVYLCASSQTGSGNQETQYFGPGTRLLVL.

The CDR3 loop is CASSLERKSEAFF. The CDR3 nucleotides are TGTGCCAGCAGTTTGGAGAGGAAGTCTGAAGCTTTCTTT. The chain employs TRBV27 and TRBJ1-1; D uncertain. The CDR3 contains 13 residues. Germline CDR1 and CDR2: MNHEY and SMNVEV (reference sequence). Trimming pared 3 bases from V and 6 bases from J, leaving 11 bases between.

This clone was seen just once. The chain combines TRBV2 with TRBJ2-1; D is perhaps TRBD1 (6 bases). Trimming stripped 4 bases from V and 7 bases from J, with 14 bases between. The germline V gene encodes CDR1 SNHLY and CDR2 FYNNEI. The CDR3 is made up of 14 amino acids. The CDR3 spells CASSVQGSKNEQFF. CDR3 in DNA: TGTGCCAGCAGTGTGCAGGGGTCGAAAAATGAGCAGTTCTTC.

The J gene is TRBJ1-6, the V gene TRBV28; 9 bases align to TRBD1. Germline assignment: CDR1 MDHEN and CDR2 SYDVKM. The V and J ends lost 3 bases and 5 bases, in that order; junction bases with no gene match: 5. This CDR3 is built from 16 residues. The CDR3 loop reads CASSFLQGANNSPLHF. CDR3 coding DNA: TGTGCCAGCAGTTTCCTACAGGGGGCAAATAATTCACCCCTCCACTTT.

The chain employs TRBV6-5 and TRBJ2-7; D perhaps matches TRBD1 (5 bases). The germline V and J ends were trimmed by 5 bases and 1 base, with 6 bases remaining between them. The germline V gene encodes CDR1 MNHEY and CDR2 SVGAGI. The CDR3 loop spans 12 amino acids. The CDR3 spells CASSPGSYEQYF. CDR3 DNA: TGTGCCAGCAGTCCAGGGTCCTACGAGCAGTACTTC.

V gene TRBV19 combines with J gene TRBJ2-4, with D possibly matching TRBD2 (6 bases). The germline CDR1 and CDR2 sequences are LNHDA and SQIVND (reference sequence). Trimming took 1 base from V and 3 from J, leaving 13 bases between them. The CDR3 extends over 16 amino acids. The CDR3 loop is CASSIAGGWGKNIQYF. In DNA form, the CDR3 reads TGTGCCAGTAGTATAGCCGGGGGTTGGGGCAAAAACATTCAGTACTTC.

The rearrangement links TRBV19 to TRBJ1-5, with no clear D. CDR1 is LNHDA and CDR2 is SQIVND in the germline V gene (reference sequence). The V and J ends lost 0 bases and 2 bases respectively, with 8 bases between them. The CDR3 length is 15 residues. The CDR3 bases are TGTGCCAGTAGTATAGAGGCGAGGGGCAATCAGCCCCAGCATTTT. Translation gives CASSIEARGNQPQHF.

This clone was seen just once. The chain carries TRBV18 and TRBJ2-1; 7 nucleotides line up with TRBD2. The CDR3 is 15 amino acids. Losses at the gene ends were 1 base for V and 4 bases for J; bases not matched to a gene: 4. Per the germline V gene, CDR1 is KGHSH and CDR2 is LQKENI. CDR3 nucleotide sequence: TGTGCCAGCTCACCACTCGGGCGGGGGTACAATGAGCAGTTCTTC. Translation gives CASSPLGRGYNEQFF.

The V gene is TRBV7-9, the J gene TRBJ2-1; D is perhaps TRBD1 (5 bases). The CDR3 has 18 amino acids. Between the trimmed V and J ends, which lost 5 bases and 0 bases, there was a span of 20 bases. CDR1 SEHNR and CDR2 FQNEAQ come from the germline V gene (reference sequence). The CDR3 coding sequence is TGTGCCAGCAGCCAACAGGCATTACAGTTAAGCTCCTACAATGAGCAGTTCTTC. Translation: CASSQQALQLSSYNEQFF.

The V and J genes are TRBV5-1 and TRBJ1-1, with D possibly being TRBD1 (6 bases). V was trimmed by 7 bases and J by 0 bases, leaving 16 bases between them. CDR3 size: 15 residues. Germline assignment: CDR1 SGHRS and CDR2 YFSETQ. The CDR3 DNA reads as TGCGCCAGCGCTGGTCAGGGGTCAATGAACACTGAAGCTTTCTTT. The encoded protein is CASAGQGSMNTEAFF.

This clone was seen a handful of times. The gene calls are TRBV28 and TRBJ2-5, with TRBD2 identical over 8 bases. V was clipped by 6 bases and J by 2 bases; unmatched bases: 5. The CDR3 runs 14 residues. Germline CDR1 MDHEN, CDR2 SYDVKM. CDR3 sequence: CASRGSGTQETQYF. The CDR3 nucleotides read TGTGCCAGCAGGGGTAGCGGGACGCAAGAGACCCAGTACTTC. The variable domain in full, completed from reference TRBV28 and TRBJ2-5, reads DVKVTQSSRYLVKRTGEKVFLECVQDMDHENMFWYRQDPGLGLRLIYFSYDVKMKEKGDIPEGYSVSREKKERFSLILESASTNQTSMYLCASRGSGTQETQYFGPGTRLLVL.

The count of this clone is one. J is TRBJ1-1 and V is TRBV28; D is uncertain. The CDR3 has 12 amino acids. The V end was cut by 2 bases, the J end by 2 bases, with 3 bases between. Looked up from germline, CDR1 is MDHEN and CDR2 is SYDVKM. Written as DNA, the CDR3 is TGTGCCAGCAGTTTAAGCAACACTGAAGCTTTCTTT. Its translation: CASSLSNTEAFF.

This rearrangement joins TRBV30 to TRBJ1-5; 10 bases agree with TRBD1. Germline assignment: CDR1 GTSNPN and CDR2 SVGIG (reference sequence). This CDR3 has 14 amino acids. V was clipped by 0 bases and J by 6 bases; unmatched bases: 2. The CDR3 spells CAWSVTGGGQPQHF. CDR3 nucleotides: TGTGCCTGGAGTGTGACAGGGGGCGGTCAGCCCCAGCATTTT.

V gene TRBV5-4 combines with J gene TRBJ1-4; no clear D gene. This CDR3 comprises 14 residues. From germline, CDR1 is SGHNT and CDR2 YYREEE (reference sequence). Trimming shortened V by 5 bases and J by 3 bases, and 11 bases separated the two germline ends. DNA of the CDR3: TGTGCCAGCAGGTCCGGTACGGCTAATGAAAAACTGTTTTTT. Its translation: CASRSGTANEKLFF.

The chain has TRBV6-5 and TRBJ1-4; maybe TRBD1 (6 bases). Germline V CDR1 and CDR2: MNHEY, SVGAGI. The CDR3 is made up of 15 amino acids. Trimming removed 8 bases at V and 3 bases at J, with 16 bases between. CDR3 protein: CASLRHRAANEKLFF. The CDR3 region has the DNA TGTGCCAGCCTTCGCCACAGGGCGGCTAATGAAAAACTGTTTTTT.

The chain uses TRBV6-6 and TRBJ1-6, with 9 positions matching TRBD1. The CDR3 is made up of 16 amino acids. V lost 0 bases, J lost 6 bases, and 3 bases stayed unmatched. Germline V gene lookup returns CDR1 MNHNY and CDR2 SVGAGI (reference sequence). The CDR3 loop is CASSYSGQGPNSPLHF. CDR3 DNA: TGTGCCAGCAGTTACTCGGGACAGGGTCCTAATTCACCCCTCCACTTT.

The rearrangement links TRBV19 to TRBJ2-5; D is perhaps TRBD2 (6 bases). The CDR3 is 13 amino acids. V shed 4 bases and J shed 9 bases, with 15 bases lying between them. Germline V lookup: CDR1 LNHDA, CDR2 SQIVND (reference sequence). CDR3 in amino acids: CASSSGTPISQYF. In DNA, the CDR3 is TGTGCCAGTAGTAGCGGGACCCCTATTTCCCAGTACTTC. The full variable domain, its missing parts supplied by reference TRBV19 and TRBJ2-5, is DGGITQSPKYLFRKEGQNVTLSCEQNLNHDAMYWYRQDPGQGLRLIYYSQIVNDFQKGDIAEGYSVSREKKESFPLTVTSAQKNPTAFYLCASSSGTPISQYFGPGTRLLVL.

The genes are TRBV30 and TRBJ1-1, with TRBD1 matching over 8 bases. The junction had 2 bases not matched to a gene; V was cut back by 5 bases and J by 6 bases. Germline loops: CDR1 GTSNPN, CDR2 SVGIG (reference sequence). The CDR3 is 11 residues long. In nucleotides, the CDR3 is TGTGCCTGGGCCAGGGGGCCTGAAGCTTTCTTT. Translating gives CAWARGPEAFF.

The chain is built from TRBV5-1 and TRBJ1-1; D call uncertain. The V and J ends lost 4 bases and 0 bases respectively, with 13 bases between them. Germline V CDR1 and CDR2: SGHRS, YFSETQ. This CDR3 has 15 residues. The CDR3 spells CASSPGSGMNTEAFF. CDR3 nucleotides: TGCGCCAGCAGCCCGGGGTCCGGTATGAACACTGAAGCTTTCTTT.

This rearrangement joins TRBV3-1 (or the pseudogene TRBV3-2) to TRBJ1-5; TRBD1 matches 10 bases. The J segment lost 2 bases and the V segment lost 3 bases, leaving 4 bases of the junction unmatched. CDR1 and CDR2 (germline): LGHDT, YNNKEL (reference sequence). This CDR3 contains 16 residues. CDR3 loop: CASSHSDRGRNQPQHF. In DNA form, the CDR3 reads TGTGCCAGCAGCCATTCAGACAGGGGGCGCAATCAGCCCCAGCATTTT.

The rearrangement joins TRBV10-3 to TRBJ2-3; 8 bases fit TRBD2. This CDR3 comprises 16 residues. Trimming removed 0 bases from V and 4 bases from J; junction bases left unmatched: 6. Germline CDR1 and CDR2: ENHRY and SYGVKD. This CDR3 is CAISESGLGSADTQYF. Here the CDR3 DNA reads TGTGCCATCAGTGAGTCGGGACTAGGAAGCGCAGATACGCAGTATTTT.

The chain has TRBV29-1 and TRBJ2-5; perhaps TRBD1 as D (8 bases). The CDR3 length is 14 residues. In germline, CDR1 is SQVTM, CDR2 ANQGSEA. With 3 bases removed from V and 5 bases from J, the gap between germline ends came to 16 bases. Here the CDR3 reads CSVDDGQGGETQYF. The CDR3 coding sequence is TGCAGCGTTGATGATGGACAGGGAGGGGAGACCCAGTACTTC.

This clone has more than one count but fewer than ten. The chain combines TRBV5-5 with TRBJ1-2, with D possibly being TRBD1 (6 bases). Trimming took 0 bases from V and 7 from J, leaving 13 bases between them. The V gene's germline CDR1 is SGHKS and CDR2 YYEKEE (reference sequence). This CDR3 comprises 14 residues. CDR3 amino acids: CASSLVQGSSGYTF. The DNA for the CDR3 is TGTGCCAGCAGCTTGGTTCAGGGGTCAAGTGGCTACACCTTC.

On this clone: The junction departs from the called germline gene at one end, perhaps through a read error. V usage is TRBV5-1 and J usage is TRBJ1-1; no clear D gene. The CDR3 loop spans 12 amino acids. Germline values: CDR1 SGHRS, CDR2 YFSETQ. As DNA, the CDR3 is TGCGCCAGCCGCTTGGCCGATGAGAAGGCTTTCTTT. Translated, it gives CASRLADEKAFF.